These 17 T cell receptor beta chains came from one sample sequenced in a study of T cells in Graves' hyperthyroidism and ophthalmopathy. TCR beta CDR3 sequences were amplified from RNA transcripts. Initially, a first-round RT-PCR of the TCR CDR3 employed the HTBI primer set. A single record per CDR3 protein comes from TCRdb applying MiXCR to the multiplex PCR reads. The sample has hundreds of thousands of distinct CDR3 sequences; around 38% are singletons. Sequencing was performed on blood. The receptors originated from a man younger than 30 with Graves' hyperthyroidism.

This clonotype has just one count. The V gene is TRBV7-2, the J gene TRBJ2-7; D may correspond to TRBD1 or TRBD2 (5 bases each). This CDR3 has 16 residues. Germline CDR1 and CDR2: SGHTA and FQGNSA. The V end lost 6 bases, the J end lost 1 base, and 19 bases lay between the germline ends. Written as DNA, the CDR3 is TGTGCCAGCAGTTTCATTGGGGGTGCAGGTTCCTACGAGCAGTACTTC. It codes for CASSFIGGAGSYEQYF.

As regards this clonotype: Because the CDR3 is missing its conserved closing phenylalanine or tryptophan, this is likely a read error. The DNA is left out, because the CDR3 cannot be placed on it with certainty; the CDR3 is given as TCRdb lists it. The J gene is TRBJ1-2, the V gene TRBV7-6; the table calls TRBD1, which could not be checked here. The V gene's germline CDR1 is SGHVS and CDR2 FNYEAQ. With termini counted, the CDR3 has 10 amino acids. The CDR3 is CASSTDRNIS.

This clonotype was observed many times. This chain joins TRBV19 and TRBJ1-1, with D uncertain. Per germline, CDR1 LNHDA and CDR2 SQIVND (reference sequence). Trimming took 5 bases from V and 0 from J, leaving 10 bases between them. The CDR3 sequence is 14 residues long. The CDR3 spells CASSSRDLNTEAFF. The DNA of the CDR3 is TGTGCCAGTAGTTCCCGAGATCTGAACACTGAAGCTTTCTTT.

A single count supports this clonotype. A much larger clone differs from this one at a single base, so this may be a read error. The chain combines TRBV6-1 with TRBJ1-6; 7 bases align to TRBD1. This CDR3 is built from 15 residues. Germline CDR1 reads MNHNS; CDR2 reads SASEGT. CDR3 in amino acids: CAGREQGLEDSPLHF. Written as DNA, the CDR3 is TGTGCCGGCAGGGAACAGGGGTTAGAGGATTCACCCCTCCACTTT.

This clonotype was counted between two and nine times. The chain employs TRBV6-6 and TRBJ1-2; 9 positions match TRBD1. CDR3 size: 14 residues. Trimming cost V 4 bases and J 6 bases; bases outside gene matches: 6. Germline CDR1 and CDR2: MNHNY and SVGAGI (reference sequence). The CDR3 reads CASSLRDRADGYTF. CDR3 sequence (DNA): TGTGCCAGCAGTTTAAGGGACAGGGCGGATGGCTACACCTTC.

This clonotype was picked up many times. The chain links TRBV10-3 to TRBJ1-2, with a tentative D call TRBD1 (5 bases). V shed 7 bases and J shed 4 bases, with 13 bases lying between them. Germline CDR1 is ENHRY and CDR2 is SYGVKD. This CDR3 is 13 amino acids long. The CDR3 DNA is TGTGCCATCAACGGGGGTAGCGGCTATGGCTACACCTTC. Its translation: CAINGGSGYGYTF.

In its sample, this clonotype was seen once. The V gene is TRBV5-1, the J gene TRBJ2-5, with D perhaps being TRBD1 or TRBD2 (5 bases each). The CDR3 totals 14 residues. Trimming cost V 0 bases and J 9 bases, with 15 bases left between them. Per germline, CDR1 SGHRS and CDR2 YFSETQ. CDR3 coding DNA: TGCGCCAGCAGCTTGGTGTCAGGGATGGAGGCCCAGTACTTC. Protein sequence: CASSLVSGMEAQYF.

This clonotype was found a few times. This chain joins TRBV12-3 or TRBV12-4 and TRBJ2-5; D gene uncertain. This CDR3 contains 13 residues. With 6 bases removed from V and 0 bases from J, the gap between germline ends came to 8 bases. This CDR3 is CASSKGHQETQYF. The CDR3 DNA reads TGTGCCAGCAGCAAGGGCCACCAAGAGACCCAGTACTTC.

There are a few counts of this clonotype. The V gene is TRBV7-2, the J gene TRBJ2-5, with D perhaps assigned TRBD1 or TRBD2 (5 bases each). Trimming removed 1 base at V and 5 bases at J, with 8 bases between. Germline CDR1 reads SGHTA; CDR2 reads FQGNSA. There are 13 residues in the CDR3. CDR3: CASSLGGYETQYF. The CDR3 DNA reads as TGTGCCAGCAGCTTAGGGGGGTACGAGACCCAGTACTTC.

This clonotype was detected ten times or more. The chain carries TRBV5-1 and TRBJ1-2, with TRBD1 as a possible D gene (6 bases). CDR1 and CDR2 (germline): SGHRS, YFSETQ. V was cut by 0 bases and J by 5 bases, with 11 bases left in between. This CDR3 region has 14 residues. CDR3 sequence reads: CASSLDRVGYGYTF. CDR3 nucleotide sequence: TGCGCCAGCAGCTTGGACAGGGTAGGGTATGGCTACACCTTC.

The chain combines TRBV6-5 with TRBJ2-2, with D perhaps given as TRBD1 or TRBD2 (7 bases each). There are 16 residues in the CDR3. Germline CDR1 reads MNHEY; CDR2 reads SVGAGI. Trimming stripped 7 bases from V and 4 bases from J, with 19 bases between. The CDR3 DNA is TGTGCCAGCATAAGGGGGCTAGCGGCCTTCACCGGGGAGCTGTTTTTT. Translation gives CASIRGLAAFTGELFF.

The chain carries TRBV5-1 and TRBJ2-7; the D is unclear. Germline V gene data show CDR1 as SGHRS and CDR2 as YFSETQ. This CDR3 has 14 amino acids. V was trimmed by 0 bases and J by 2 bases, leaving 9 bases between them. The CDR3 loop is CASSLEGIPYEQYF. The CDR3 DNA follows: TGCGCCAGCAGCTTGGAGGGCATACCCTACGAGCAGTACTTC.

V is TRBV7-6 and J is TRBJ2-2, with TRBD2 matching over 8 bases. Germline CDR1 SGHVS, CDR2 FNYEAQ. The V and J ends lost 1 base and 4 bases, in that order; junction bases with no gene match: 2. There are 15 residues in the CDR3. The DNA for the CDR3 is TGTGCCAGCAGCTTAGTAGCGGGACGCACCGGGGAGCTGTTTTTT. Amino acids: CASSLVAGRTGELFF.

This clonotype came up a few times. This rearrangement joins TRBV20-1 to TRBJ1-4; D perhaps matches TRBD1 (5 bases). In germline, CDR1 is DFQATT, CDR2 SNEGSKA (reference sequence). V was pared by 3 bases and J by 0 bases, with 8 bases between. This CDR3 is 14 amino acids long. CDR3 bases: TGCAGTGCTAGCGGGACGGCAACTAATGAAAAACTGTTTTTT. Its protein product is CSASGTATNEKLFF.

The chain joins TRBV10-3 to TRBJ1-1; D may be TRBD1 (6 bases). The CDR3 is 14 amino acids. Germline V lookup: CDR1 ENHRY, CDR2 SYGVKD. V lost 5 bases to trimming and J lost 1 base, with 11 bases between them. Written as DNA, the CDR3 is TGTGCCATCAGTCCCAGGGGCTGGAACACTGAAGCTTTCTTT. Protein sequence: CAISPRGWNTEAFF.

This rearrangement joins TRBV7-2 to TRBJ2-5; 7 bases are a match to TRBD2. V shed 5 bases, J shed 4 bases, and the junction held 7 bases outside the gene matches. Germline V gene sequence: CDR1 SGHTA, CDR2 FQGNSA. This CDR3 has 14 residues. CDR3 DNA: TGTGCCAGCAGCCTCTGGGGGGGTCCAGAGACCCAGTACTTC. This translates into CASSLWGGPETQYF. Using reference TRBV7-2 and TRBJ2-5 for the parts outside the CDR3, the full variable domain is GAGVSQSPSNKVTEKGKDVELRCDPISGHTALYWYRQSLGQGLEFLIYFQGNSAPDKSGLPSDRFSAERTGGSVSTLTIQRTQQEDSAVYLCASSLWGGPETQYFGPGTRLLVL.

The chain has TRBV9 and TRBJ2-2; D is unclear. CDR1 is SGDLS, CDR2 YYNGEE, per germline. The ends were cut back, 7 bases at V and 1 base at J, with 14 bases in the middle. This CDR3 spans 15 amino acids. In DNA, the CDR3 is TGTGCCAGCCGTCCCCTGGAACAGAACACCGGGGAGCTGTTTTTT. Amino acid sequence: CASRPLEQNTGELFF.